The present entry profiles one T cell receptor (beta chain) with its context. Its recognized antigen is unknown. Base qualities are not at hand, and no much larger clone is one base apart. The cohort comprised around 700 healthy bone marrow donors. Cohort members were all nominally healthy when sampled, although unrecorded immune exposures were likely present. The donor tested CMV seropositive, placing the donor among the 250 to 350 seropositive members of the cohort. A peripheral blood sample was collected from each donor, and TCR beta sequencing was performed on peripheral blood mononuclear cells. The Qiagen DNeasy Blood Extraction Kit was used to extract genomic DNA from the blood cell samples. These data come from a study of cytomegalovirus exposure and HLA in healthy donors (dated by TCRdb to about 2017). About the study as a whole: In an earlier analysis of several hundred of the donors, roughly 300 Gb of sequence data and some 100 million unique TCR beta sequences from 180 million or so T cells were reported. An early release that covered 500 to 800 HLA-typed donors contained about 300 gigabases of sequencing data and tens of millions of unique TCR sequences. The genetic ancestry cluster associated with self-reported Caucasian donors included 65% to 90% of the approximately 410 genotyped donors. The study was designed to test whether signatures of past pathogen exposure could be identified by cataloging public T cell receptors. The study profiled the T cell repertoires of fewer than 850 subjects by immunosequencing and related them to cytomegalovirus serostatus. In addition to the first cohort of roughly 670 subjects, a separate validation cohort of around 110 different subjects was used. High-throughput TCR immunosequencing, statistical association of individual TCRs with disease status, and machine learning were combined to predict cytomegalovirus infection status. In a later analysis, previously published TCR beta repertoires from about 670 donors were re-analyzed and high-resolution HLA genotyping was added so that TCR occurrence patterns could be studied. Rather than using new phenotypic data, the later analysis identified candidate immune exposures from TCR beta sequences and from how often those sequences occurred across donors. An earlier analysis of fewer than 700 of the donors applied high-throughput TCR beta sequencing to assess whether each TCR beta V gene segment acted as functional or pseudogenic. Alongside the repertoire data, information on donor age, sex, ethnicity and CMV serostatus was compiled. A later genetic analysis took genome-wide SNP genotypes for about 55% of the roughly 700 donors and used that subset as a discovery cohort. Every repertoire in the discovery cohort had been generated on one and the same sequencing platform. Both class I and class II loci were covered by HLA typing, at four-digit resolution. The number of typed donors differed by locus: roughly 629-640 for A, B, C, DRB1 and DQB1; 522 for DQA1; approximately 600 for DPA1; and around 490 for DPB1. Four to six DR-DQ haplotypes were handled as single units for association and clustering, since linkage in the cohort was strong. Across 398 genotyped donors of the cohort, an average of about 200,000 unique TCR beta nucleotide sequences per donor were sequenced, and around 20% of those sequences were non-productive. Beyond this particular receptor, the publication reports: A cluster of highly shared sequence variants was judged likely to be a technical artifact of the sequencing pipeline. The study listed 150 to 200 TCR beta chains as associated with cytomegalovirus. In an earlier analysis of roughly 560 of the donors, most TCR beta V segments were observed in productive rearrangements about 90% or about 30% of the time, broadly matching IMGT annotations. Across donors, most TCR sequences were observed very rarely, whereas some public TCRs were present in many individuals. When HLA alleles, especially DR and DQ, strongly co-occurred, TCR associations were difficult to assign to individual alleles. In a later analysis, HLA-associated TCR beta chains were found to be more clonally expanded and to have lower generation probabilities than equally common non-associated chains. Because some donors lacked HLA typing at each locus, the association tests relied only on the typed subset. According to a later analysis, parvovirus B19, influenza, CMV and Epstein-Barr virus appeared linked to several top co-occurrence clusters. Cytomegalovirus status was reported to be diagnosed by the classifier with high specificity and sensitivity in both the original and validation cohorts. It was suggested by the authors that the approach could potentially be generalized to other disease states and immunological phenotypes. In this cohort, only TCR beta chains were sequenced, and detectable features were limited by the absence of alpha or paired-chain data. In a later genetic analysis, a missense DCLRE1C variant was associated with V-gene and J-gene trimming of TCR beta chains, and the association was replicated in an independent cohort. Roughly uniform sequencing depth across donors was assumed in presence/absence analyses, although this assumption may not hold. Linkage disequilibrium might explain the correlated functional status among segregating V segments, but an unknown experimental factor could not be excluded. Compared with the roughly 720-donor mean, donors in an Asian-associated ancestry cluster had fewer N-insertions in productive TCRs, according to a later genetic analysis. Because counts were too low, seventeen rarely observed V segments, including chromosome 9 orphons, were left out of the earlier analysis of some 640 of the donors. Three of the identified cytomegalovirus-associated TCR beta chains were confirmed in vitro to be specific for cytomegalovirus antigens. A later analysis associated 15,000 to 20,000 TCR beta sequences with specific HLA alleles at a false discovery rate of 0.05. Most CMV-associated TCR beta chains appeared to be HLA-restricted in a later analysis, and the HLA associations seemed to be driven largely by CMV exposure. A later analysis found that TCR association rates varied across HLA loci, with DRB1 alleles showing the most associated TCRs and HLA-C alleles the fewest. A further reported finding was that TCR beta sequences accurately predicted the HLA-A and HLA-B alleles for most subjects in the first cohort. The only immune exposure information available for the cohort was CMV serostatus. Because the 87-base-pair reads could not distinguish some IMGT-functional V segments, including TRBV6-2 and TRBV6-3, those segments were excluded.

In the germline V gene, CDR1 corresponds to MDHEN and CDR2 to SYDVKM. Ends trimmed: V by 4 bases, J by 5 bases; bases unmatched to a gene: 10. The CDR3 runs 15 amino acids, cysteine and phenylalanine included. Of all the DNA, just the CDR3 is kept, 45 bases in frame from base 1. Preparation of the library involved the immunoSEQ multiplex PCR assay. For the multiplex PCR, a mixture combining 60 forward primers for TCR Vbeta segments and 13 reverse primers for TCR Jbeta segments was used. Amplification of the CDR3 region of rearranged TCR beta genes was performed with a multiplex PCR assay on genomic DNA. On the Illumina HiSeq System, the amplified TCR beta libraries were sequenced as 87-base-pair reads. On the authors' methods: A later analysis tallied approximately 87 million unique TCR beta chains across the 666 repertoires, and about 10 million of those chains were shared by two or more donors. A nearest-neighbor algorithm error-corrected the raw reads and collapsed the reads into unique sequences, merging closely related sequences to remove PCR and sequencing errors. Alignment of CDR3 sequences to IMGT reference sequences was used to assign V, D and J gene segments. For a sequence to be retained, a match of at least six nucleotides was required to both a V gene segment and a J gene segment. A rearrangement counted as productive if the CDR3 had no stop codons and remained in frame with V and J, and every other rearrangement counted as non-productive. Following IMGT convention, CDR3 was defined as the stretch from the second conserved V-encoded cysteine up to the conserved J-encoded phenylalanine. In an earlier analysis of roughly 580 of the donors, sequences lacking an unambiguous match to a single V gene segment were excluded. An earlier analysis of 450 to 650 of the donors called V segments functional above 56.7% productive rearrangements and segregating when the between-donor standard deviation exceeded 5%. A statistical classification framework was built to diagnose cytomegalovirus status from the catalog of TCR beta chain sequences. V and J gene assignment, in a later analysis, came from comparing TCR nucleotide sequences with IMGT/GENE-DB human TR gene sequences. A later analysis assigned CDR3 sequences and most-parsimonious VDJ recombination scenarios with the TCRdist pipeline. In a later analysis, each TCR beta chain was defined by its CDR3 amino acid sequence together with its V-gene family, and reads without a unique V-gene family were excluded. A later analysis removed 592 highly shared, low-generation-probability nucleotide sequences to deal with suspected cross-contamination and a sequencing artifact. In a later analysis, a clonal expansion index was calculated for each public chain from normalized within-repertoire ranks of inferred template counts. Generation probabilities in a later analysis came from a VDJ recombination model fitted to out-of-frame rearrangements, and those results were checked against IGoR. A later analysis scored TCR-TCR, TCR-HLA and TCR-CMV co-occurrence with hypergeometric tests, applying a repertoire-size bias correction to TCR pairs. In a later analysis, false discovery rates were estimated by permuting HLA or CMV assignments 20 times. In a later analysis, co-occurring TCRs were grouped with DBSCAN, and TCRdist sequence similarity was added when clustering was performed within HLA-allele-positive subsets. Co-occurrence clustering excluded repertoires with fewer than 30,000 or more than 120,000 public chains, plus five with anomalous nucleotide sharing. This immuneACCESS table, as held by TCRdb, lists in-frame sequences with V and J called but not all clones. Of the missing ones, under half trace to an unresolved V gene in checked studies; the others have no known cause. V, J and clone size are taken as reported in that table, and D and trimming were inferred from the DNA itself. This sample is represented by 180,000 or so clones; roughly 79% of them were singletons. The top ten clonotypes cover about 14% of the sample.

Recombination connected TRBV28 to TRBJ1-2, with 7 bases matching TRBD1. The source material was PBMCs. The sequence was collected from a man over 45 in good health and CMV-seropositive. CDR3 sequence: CASSSLRDSSYGYTF. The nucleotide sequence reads TGTGCCAGCAGTTCCCTCCGGGACAGCTCGTATGGCTACACCTTC.